This T cell receptor (beta chain) was sequenced during a study of T cell responses to AZD1222 COVID-19 vaccine (dated by TCRdb to about 2021). Regarding the research as a whole: AZD1222 recipients whose second dose came at about 4 weeks and those whose second dose came at about 12 weeks were combined into one group, since spike-specific TCR depth and breadth did not differ between the two schedules. A total of 230 or so trial participants underwent TCR sequencing, of whom approximately 210 received two doses of AZD1222 and about 25 received two doses of the MenACWY control vaccine. Enrollment into the trials was organized by age into subgroups of 18-55, 56-69 and 70-plus years, and those subgroups contained approximately 150, 30 and 60 TCR-sequenced participants, respectively. Overall study results and their limits: A significant rise in spike-specific TCR breadth and depth was observed after two AZD1222 doses relative to day 0 and relative to MenACWY recipients. Participants were mostly white British and included more females than males, and it was suggested by the authors that clonal diversity may have been underestimated. Because no day 14 peak-response samples were available, the repertoires could be characterized only after the peak T cell response. The 56-69-year group was small, and its depth increase did not reach significance, likely because of low power. Epitopes outside the regions mutated in the B.1.351 and B.1.1.7 variants were reportedly recognized by nearly half of the unique spike-specific TCRs. The whole spike protein was spanned by vaccine-associated CD4 TCRs, and dominant responses were seen in regions 160-218 and 743-854. Conclusions about previously exposed vaccinees are limited because only five to seven AZD1222 recipients were SARS-CoV-2 seropositive at baseline.

Trimming leaves V shorter by 7 bases and J shorter by 4 bases, with the junction holding 6 bases beyond the gene matches. The CDR3 covers 16 residues, taking in both the cysteine and the phenylalanine. Only CDR3 DNA remains: 48 bases, in frame from the first base. The germline V gene specifies SGHRS as CDR1 and YFSETQ as CDR2. About this clone itself: What this receptor recognizes is not known. There are no base qualities to consult, and no much larger clone falls within one base.

The CDR3 regions of human TCRbeta chains were analyzed by immunosequencing. As for how the authors treated the data: Repertoire TCRs were matched against a reference library of SARS-CoV-2-specific TCRs generated with the MIRA antigen-specificity platform. Breadth meant the fraction of unique TCRs that were SARS-CoV-2-associated, whereas depth meant the fraction of total T cells that were SARS-CoV-2-associated. Each spike-specific TCR was assigned to its reactive spike region and to a CD4 or CD8 class using the MIRA data. Log10-transformed breadth and depth values were compared by one-way ANOVA with Sidak's multiple comparisons tests. TCRdb took over this immuneACCESS table, retaining in-frame rearrangements with V and J assigned. Such tables are incomplete; in checked studies, under half of the missing clones stem from an unresolved V gene, and the remainder is unexplained. The DNA gave D and trimming, while V, J and clone size come from that table. In all, the sample holds 55,000 to 90,000 clones, and 84% of those were seen once. Approximately 9.8% of the sample is in the top ten clones.

Explained via the paper, the time point label denotes: baseline before first vaccination. Vaccinee samples were obtained from the UK trials COV001 and COV002, which included a single-blind randomized controlled phase 2/3 trial of AZD1222 (ChAdOx1 nCoV-19) in healthy adults. Trial participant PBMC samples were collected at day 0 and day 28 after the second dose for TCRbeta chain sequencing. The receptor comes from an adult in good health. Here the sequenced sample was peripheral blood, taken on day 0 of AZD1222 vaccination. The chain joins TRBV5-1 to TRBJ2-1, with 15 bases aligning to TRBD2. Here is the DNA: TGCGCCAGCGGTCCCGGGACTAGCGGGGGGTACAATGAGCAGTTCTTC. It specifies CASGPGTSGGYNEQFF. Extended through the reference TRBV5-1 and TRBJ2-1 proteins, this CDR3 yields the full variable domain: KAGVTQTPRYLIKTRGQQVTLSCSPISGHRSVSWYQQTPGQGLQFLFEYFSETQRNKGNFPGRFSGRQFSNSRSEMNVSTLELGDSALYLCASGPGTSGGYNEQFFGPGTRLTVL.